This TCR beta chain was sequenced for a study of response to subunit inactivated influenza vaccine. Between the trimmed V and J ends, which lost 0 bases and 0 bases, there was a span of 9 bases. Germline V lookup: CDR1 MNHEY, CDR2 SMNVEV (reference sequence). The CDR3 sequence is 16 residues long. In TCRdb, the RT-PCR reads were re-called with MiXCR into one record per CDR3 protein. The table records fewer than 350,000 distinct CDR3 sequences, 20% to 25% of them present only once. This clonotype turned up a few times. This sequence was found in a man aged 45 to 70 who received an inactivated influenza vaccine. The sequencing here drew on PBMCs from blood, taken roughly 20 months after vaccination. This chain joins TRBV27 and TRBJ1-5; no definite D call. The CDR3 DNA is TGTGCCAGCAGTTTATCGGCGGGTTATAGCAATCAGCCCCAGCATTTT. As protein: CASSLSAGYSNQPQHF.